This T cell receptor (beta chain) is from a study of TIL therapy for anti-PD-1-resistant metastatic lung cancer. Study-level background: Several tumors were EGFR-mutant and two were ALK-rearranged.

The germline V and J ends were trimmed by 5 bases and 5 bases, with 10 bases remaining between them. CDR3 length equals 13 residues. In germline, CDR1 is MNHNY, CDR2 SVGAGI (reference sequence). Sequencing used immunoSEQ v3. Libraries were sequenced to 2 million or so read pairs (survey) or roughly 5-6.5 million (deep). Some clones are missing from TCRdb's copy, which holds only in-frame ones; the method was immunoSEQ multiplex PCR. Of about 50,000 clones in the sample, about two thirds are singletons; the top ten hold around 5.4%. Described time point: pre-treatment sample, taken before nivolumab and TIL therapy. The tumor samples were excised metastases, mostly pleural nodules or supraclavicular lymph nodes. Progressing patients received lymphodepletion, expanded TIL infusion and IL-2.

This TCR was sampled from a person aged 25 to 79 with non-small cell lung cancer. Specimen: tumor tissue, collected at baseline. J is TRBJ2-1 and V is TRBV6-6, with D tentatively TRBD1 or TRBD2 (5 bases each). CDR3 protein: CASSHGTNNEQFF. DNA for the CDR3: TGTGCCAGCAGTCACGGGACCAACAATGAGCAGTTCTTC.